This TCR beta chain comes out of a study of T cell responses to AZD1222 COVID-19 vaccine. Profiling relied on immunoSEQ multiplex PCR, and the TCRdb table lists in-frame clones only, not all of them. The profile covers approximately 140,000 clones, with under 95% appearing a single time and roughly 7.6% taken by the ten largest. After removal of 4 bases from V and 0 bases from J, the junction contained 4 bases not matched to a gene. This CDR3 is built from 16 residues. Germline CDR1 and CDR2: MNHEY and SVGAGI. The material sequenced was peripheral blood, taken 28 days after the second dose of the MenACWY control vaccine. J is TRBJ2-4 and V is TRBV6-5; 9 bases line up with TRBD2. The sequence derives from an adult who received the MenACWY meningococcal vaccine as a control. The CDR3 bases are TGTGCCAGCAGTTCCGTAGCGGGGGTAGCCAAAAACATTCAGTACTTC. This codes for CASSSVAGVAKNIQYF.